This TCR beta chain was sequenced in a study of blood T cell repertoires in COVID-19. Across the whole study: Samples of COVID-19 (acute and convalescent) were obtained from the United States, Italy and Spain. In each case, the material was cDNA or gDNA derived from T cells, B-cell-depleted T cells, or PBMCs.

Per germline, CDR1 MNHEY and CDR2 SVGEGT. CDR3 length: 13 residues. Trimming cost V 6 bases and J 9 bases, with 15 bases left between them. Original analysis: Cell counts per sample came from amplifying reference gene primers. The protocol was immunoSEQ multiplex PCR, while the TCRdb copy is restricted to in-frame clones and leaves out a portion. V and J calls and clone size are those listed in that table; D and trimming were worked out from the DNA. The sample has 120,000 to 150,000 clones; around 87% are singletons. The rearrangement links TRBV6-2 or TRBV6-3 to TRBJ1-5; D call uncertain. Material for sequencing was peripheral blood. This TCR was sampled from a woman aged 50 to 65 with active or convalescent COVID-19. Here the CDR3 DNA reads TGTGCCAGCAGCCAAACGGGGATTGGGCCCCAGCATTTT. This translates into CASSQTGIGPQHF.